The table lists the clone carrying this TCR beta chain with a count of one. J gave up 8 bases and V 5 bases, and 5 bases lay outside the gene matches. The CDR3 is 14 amino acids. The V gene's germline CDR1 is LNHDA and CDR2 SQIVND (reference sequence). The data were taken from a study of blood T cell repertoires in COVID-19. Study information: The United States, Italy and Spain provided the acute and convalescent COVID-19 samples. In each case, the material was cDNA or gDNA derived from T cells, B-cell-depleted T cells, or PBMCs.

This table comes from immunoSEQ multiplex PCR, and its TCRdb copy is limited to in-frame clones, with some not included. The data contain 250,000 to 350,000 clones, around 87% of them seen just once; the ten biggest clones take up less than 9.5%. The sequence was obtained from a woman aged 50 to 60 who had recovered from COVID-19. The sequencing input was peripheral blood. The rearrangement joins TRBV19 to TRBJ1-5; 11 bases line up with TRBD1. This chain's CDR3 is CASSGQGAGEPQHF. The CDR3 DNA follows: TGTGCCAGTAGTGGACAGGGGGCCGGAGAGCCCCAGCATTTT.